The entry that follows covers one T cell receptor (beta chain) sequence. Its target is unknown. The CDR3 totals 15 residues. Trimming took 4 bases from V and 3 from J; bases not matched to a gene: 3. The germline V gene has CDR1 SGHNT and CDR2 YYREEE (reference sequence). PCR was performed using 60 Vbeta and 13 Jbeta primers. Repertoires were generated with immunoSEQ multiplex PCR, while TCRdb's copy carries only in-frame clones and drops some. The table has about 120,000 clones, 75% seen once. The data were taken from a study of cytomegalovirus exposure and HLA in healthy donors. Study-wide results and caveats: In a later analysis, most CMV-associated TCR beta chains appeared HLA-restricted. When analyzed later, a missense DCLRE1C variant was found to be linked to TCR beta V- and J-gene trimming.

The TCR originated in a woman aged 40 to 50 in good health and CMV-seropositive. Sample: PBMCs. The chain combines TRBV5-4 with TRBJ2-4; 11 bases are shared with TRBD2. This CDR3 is CASSPGTSGKNIQYF. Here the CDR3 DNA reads TGTGCCAGCAGCCCCGGGACTAGCGGCAAAAACATTCAGTACTTC.